One and the same sample provided the 15 T cell receptor beta chains below, sequenced in a study of Graves' ophthalmopathy and Graves' hyperthyroidism. CDR3 regions of TCR beta were amplified from RNA transcripts. First-round RT-PCR employed HTBI primers, with a second-round multiplex PCR after it. One entry per CDR3 protein, called by TCRdb with MiXCR from the multiplex PCR reads. The table records roughly 400,000 distinct CDR3 sequences, roughly 15% of them present only once. The sequencing sample was made of peripheral blood. The source of these receptors is a woman between 18 and 29 years old with stable Graves' hyperthyroidism.

This clonotype was counted many times. CDR3 region: CASSIETGRSYGYTF. The CDR3 nucleotides are TGCGCCAGCAGCATTGAGACAGGGAGAAGTTATGGCTACACCTTC. The genes are TRBV5-1 and TRBJ1-2, with 7 bases fitting TRBD1. Trimming took 4 bases from V and 5 from J; bases not matched to a gene: 11. CDR1 is SGHRS, CDR2 YFSETQ, per germline. This CDR3 is 15 amino acids long. The full variable domain, completed using reference TRBV5-1 and TRBJ1-2, is KAGVTQTPRYLIKTRGQQVTLSCSPISGHRSVSWYQQTPGQGLQFLFEYFSETQRNKGNFPGRFSGRQFSNSRSEMNVSTLELGDSALYLCASSIETGRSYGYTFGSGTRLTVV.

This clonotype was detected many times. This chain joins TRBV20-1 and TRBJ1-1, with D perhaps TRBD1 (6 bases). The CDR3 has 15 residues. Germline CDR1 DFQATT, CDR2 SNEGSKA (reference sequence). V lost 0 bases and J 5 bases, leaving 16 bases between the germline ends. The CDR3 DNA reads as TGCAGTGCTAGAGATATTGAGGGGGTGGGGACTGAAGCTTTCTTT. It specifies CSARDIEGVGTEAFF.

On this clonotype: At one end the junction does not follow the germline gene, possibly because of a read error. J is TRBJ2-7 and V is TRBV15; D is perhaps TRBD2 (6 bases). Germline CDR1 is LNHNV and CDR2 is YYDKDF (reference sequence). This CDR3 contains 14 residues. CDR3 in amino acids: CATKAGIGAYDQYF. The CDR3 DNA reads as TGTGCCACCAAGGCGGGGATAGGGGCCTACGATCAGTACTTC.

Turning to this clonotype: Just one base apart from a much larger clone, this may be a read error. The chain uses TRBV6-1 and TRBJ1-2; 7 nucleotides agree with TRBD1. Germline V gene data show CDR1 as MNHNS and CDR2 as SASEGT. This CDR3 has 12 amino acids. The CDR3 spells CASRGGPNGYIF. In nucleotides, the CDR3 is TGTGCCAGCCGAGGGGGCCCTAATGGCTACATCTTC.

In this sample, this clonotype turned up many times. The rearrangement uses TRBV2 and TRBJ2-7; D not resolved. Trimming removed 4 bases from V and 5 bases from J, with 12 bases in between. The CDR3 runs 13 residues. Germline-derived CDR1 and CDR2 are SNHLY and FYNNEI. CDR3 in DNA: TGTGCCAGCAGTGCGGGTTATGAACACGAGCAGTACTTC. It encodes CASSAGYEHEQYF.

About this clonotype: This sequence may be a read error, since a much larger clone differs from it by one base. The gene calls are TRBV29-1 and TRBJ2-5; D not resolved. The CDR3 spans 11 residues. The germline V gene has CDR1 SQVTM and CDR2 ANQGSEA. Trimming pared 7 bases from V and 12 bases from J, leaving 18 bases between. The CDR3 sequence is CSAEGVGTEYF. The CDR3 DNA sequence: TGCAGCGCCGAAGGCGTGGGCACCGAGTACTTC.

This clonotype was recorded at least ten times. The chain recombines TRBV6-5 with TRBJ1-5, with TRBD1 matching 7 bases. The CDR3 covers 14 residues. With V trimmed by 4 bases and J by 2 bases, 2 bases remained unmatched. The germline CDR1 and CDR2 sequences are MNHEY and SVGAGI. The CDR3 spells CASSFTGGNQPQHF. DNA of the CDR3: TGTGCCAGCAGTTTCACAGGGGGCAATCAGCCCCAGCATTTT.

This clonotype was seen repeatedly, ten times or more. As DNA, the CDR3 is TGTGCCAGCAGTTTCAGAGGGCAGGGGATGGGTCAGCCCCAGCATTTT. The encoded protein is CASSFRGQGMGQPQHF. The chain employs TRBV12-3 or TRBV12-4 and TRBJ1-5, with a weak D call TRBD1 (6 bases). The CDR3 covers 16 residues. V shed 3 bases and J shed 6 bases, with 18 bases lying between them.

This clonotype has at least ten counts. V gene TRBV28 combines with J gene TRBJ2-7; 9 bases align to TRBD1. The CDR3 is 12 amino acids. Germline lookup yields CDR1 MDHEN and CDR2 SYDVKM. Trimming at V came to 7 bases and at J to 7 bases, leaving 5 bases not matched to a gene. The CDR3 DNA reads as TGTGCCAGCAACAGGGGGCGCCGAGAGCAGTACTTC. Its translation is CASNRGRREQYF.

This clonotype was seen more than once but under ten times. A read error is possible here, since a much larger clone lies one base away. The CDR3 does not end in the conserved phenylalanine or tryptophan, so this is likely a read error. V usage is TRBV20-1 and J usage is TRBJ1-5, with 8 bases fitting TRBD1. The germline V gene encodes CDR1 DFQATT and CDR2 SNEGSKA (reference sequence). This CDR3 has 14 residues. Losses at the gene ends were 2 bases for V and 0 bases for J; bases not matched to a gene: 0. CDR3 bases: TGCAGTGCTAGACAGGGGGCTAGCAATCAGCCCCAGCATTCT. Protein: CSARQGASNQPQHS.

This clonotype was counted ten times or more. The chain joins TRBV20-1 to TRBJ1-2, with D possibly TRBD1 on 5 matching bases. Trimming cost V 4 bases and J 2 bases, with 14 bases left between them. CDR1 and CDR2 (germline): DFQATT, SNEGSKA (reference sequence). The CDR3 has 14 amino acids. CDR3 nucleotide sequence: TGCAGTGCTACCGGGACGGGGGGGAACTATGGCTACACCTTC. Protein product: CSATGTGGNYGYTF.

This clonotype was seen ten or more times. The V call is TRBV11-2, the J call TRBJ1-3, with D possibly matching TRBD1 (5 bases). The length of the CDR3 is 16 residues. Germline V gene lookup returns CDR1 SGHAT and CDR2 FQNNGV. Trimming cost V 0 bases and J 4 bases, with 13 bases left between them. The DNA for the CDR3 is TGTGCCAGCAGCTTAGAAGGGGTAGGGGTCGGAAACACCATATATTTT. Its protein product is CASSLEGVGVGNTIYF.

The sample holds many counts of this clonotype. This chain links TRBV10-2 with TRBJ1-2, with TRBD1 as a possible D gene (6 bases). Germline values: CDR1 WSHSY, CDR2 SAAADI. Trimming left V 2 bases short and J 7 bases short, with 17 bases between. This CDR3 is built from 15 residues. The CDR3: CASSETKGGLTGYTF. CDR3 bases: TGCGCCAGCAGTGAGACAAAGGGGGGTCTAACTGGCTACACCTTC.

There are many counts of this clonotype. The CDR3 loop is CASRLRDRNSPLHF. The DNA of the CDR3 is TGTGCCAGCAGGCTCCGGGACAGAAATTCACCCCTCCACTTT. V usage is TRBV12-3 or TRBV12-4 and J usage is TRBJ1-6; 7 bases agree with TRBD1. The CDR3 spans 14 residues. V was clipped by 6 bases and J by 7 bases; unmatched bases: 6.

Concerning this clonotype itself: Just one base apart from a much larger clone, this may be a read error. The chain recombines TRBV6-1 with TRBJ1-1; 7 bases line up with TRBD1. There are 13 residues in the CDR3. CDR1 MNHNS and CDR2 SASEGT come from the germline V gene. Here the CDR3 DNA reads TGTGCCAGCAGTAAGACAGGGATAAGTGGCGCTTCCTTT. Translating it yields CASSKTGISGASF.